This T cell receptor (beta chain) was identified during a study of response to subunit inactivated influenza vaccine. The sample holds a few counts of this clonotype. What it recognizes is unknown. V gave up 1 base and J gave up 3 bases; unmatched junction bases: 12. Germline values: CDR1 SGHVS, CDR2 FQNEAQ. The CDR3 runs 17 residues. Regarding the study as a whole: The authors proposed limited new T cell recruitment per seasonal influenza vaccination.

TCRdb re-derived calls from the RT-PCR reads in MiXCR, one entry per CDR3 protein. There are 650,000 to 700,000 distinct CDR3 sequences in the sample; 15% to 18% occur only once, and 11% lies in the top ten. The gene calls are TRBV7-8 and TRBJ2-7; 7 bases agree with TRBD2. The TCR originated in a man aged 50-60 years who received an inactivated influenza vaccine. This specimen was PBMCs from blood, taken approximately 12 days after vaccination. As DNA, the CDR3 is TGTGCCAGCAGCTTAGGGCGTAGCGGGTGGAAAAGCTACGAGCAGTACTTC. It translates to CASSLGRSGWKSYEQYF. Looking up the rest from reference TRBV7-8 and TRBJ2-7 gives the full variable domain: GAGVSQSPRYKVAKRGQDVALRCDPISGHVSLFWYQQALGQGPEFLTYFQNEAQLDKSGLPSDRFFAERPEGSVSTLKIQRTQQEDSAVYLCASSLGRSGWKSYEQYFGPGTRLTVT.